The 17 T cell receptor beta chains below were found in one sample sequenced in a study of T cell responses to AZD1222 COVID-19 vaccine (dated by TCRdb to the early 2020s). Library creation used the immunoSEQ multiplex PCR assay. Entries here come from immuneACCESS through TCRdb and include only in-frame sequences with V and J called. Some clones fail to appear in such tables; in the studies checked, an unresolved V gene covers under half of the shortfall, and the cause of the remainder is unknown. Present in this sample are about 56,000 clones, about 80% of which were seen just once. Clones ranked in the top ten supply approximately 5.2% of the sample. The time point label corresponds to: about 28 days (+/-7) after the second vaccine dose. The sequences come from peripheral blood, collected 28 days after the second AZD1222 dose. The receptor set was obtained from an adult who received the AZD1222 COVID-19 vaccine.

The chain has TRBV6-5 and TRBJ1-2; 7 bases are shared with TRBD1. The V segment lost 8 bases and the J segment 2 bases; nucleotides outside the gene matches: 2. The V gene's germline CDR1 is MNHEY and CDR2 SVGAGI. The CDR3 spans 12 residues. CDR3 DNA: TGTGCCAGCGGGGGACAGAACTATGGCTACACCTTC. It is translated as CASGGQNYGYTF.

The genes are TRBV5-1 and TRBJ2-1; either TRBD1 or TRBD2 may supply D (5 bases each). This CDR3 spans 15 amino acids. The V and J ends lost 3 bases and 8 bases respectively, with 18 bases between them. The V gene's germline CDR1 is SGHRS and CDR2 YFSETQ. CDR3: CASSSGLTSNDEQFF. The CDR3 region has the DNA TGCGCCAGCAGCTCGGGGCTAACATCTAACGATGAGCAGTTCTTC.

V gene TRBV19 combines with J gene TRBJ1-6; 7 bases line up with TRBD1. The CDR3 totals 18 residues. The J segment lost 6 bases and the V segment lost 1 base, leaving 12 bases of the junction unmatched. Germline V gene lookup returns CDR1 LNHDA and CDR2 SQIVND (reference sequence). In DNA, the CDR3 is TGTGCCAGTAGTATAGGGTCCGTCGCCGGGACAGTTAATTCACCCCTCCACTTT. Its protein is CASSIGSVAGTVNSPLHF.

The genes are TRBV19 and TRBJ1-5; no definite D call. The CDR3 runs to 16 residues. Per the germline V gene, CDR1 is LNHDA and CDR2 is SQIVND (reference sequence). V lost 0 bases to trimming and J lost 0 bases, with 9 bases between them. The CDR3 region is CASSIESIHSNQPQHF. The DNA for the CDR3 is TGTGCCAGTAGTATAGAGTCCATACATAGCAATCAGCCCCAGCATTTT.

This rearrangement joins TRBV3-1 (or the pseudogene TRBV3-2) to TRBJ2-4; possibly TRBD1 for D (6 bases). The CDR3 totals 16 residues. V was clipped by 5 bases and J by 4 bases, with 18 bases between them. The germline V gene has CDR1 LGHDT and CDR2 YNNKEL (reference sequence). This CDR3 reads CASSTRSQGPKNIQYF. Written as DNA, the CDR3 is TGTGCCAGCAGCACGAGGAGTCAGGGGCCGAAAAACATTCAGTACTTC.

This chain connects TRBV25-1 to TRBJ1-1; TRBD1 matches 7 bases. The CDR3 loop spans 13 amino acids. In germline, CDR1 is MGHDK, CDR2 SYGVNS. Trimming took 6 bases from V and 4 from J; bases not matched to a gene: 5. The CDR3 sequence is CASRKGAATEAFF. The CDR3 DNA sequence: TGTGCCAGCAGGAAGGGGGCGGCCACTGAAGCTTTCTTT.

This chain uses TRBV7-3 with TRBJ2-1; D might be TRBD2 (5 bases). This CDR3 has 18 residues. Germline V gene data show CDR1 as SGHTA and CDR2 as FQGTGA. Trimming cost V 0 bases and J 0 bases, with 15 bases left between them. Written as DNA, the CDR3 is TGTGCCAGCAGCTTAACCCCACCCCTAGCAGGCTCCTACAATGAGCAGTTCTTC. Amino acid sequence: CASSLTPPLAGSYNEQFF.

This clone appeared a few times. The chain links TRBV19 to TRBJ1-1, with 12 bases lining up with TRBD1. The V segment lost 6 bases and the J segment 7 bases; nucleotides outside the gene matches: 3. Germline V gives CDR1 LNHDA, CDR2 SQIVND (reference sequence). This CDR3 region has 13 residues. The CDR3 is CASSGTGGVEAFF. DNA for the CDR3: TGTGCCAGTAGCGGGACAGGGGGCGTTGAAGCTTTCTTT.

On this clone itself: One end of the junction fails to match germline, which may point to a read error. The V gene is TRBV7-2, the J gene TRBJ2-2; D gene uncertain. Looked up from germline, CDR1 is SGHTA and CDR2 is FQGNSA. This CDR3 is 15 amino acids long. CDR3 amino acids: CASSFLGQNAGELFF. The CDR3 DNA sequence: TGTGCCAGCAGCTTCCTAGGGCAGAACGCCGGGGAGCTGTTTTTT.

This chain connects TRBV6-5 to TRBJ2-1, with D unclear. In germline, CDR1 is MNHEY, CDR2 SVGAGI. The CDR3 covers 13 residues. The V end was cut by 2 bases, the J end by 5 bases, with 7 bases between. CDR3 in DNA: TGTGCCAGCAGTTACAGGGTAGACAATGAGCAGTTCTTC. It specifies CASSYRVDNEQFF.

CDR3 amino acids: CASSGGPRGEKLFF. The CDR3, as DNA: TGTGCCAGCAGCGGGGGGCCCCGTGGTGAAAAACTGTTTTTT. The chain joins TRBV9 to TRBJ1-4; the D gene is possibly TRBD1 (6 bases). Germline CDR1 and CDR2: SGDLS and YYNGEE. With 3 bases removed from V and 7 bases from J, the gap between germline ends came to 13 bases. The CDR3 loop spans 14 amino acids.

This clone occurred once. The chain uses TRBV3-1 (or the pseudogene TRBV3-2) and TRBJ1-3; D gene uncertain. Germline V gene data show CDR1 as LGHDT and CDR2 as YNNKEL (reference sequence). Trimming took 2 bases from V and 0 from J, leaving 8 bases between them. The CDR3 has 15 residues. The CDR3 coding sequence is TGTGCCAGCAGCCAACGGCAGAGCTCTGGAAACACCATATATTTT. Its translation is CASSQRQSSGNTIYF.

V and J are TRBV4-3 and TRBJ2-1; weak D call: TRBD2 (6 bases). The CDR3 is made up of 16 amino acids. The V end was cut by 3 bases, the J end by 5 bases, with 17 bases between. Germline CDR1 LGHNA, CDR2 YSLEER. CDR3 residues: CASSQDGDFPHNEQFF. DNA of the CDR3: TGCGCCAGCAGCCAGGACGGGGACTTCCCCCACAATGAGCAGTTCTTC.

This clone was observed once. The J gene is TRBJ2-2, the V gene TRBV5-1; no firm D call. Germline CDR1 and CDR2: SGHRS and YFSETQ. V lost 1 base to trimming and J lost 2 bases, with 12 bases between them. This CDR3 is 16 amino acids long. DNA of the CDR3: TGCGCCAGCAGCTTGTTTAGCTCCGTCAACACCGGGGAGCTGTTTTTT. Its translation is CASSLFSSVNTGELFF.

The rearrangement uses TRBV19 and TRBJ2-3; TRBD2 matches 14 bases. The V gene's germline CDR1 is LNHDA and CDR2 SQIVND (reference sequence). This CDR3 has 17 amino acids. Trimming cost V 3 bases and J 5 bases; bases outside gene matches: 7. This CDR3 is CASSMTSGGAVQDTQYF. The CDR3 DNA sequence: TGTGCCAGTAGTATGACTAGCGGGGGGGCAGTACAAGATACGCAGTATTTT.

J is TRBJ2-7 and V is TRBV20-1; 12 nucleotides agree with TRBD2. Germline V gene lookup returns CDR1 DFQATT and CDR2 SNEGSKA (reference sequence). V lost 3 bases to trimming and J lost 5 bases; unmatched junction nucleotides: 8. The CDR3 has 15 residues. The CDR3 reads CSASRLAGGEHEQYF. The CDR3 nucleotides are TGCAGTGCTAGTAGGCTAGCGGGAGGGGAACACGAGCAGTACTTC.

V usage is TRBV27 and J usage is TRBJ2-1; TRBD2 might be the D (5 bases). V dropped 2 bases and J dropped 6 bases, with 17 bases sitting between them. CDR1 is MNHEY, CDR2 SMNVEV, per germline (reference sequence). The CDR3 totals 16 residues. CDR3 DNA sequence: TGTGCCAGCAGTTTAAGGTGGCTAGCAGGTTCCAATGAGCAGTTCTTC. Its translation: CASSLRWLAGSNEQFF.